The rows below give T cell receptor beta chains drawn from one sample of a study of blood T cell repertoires in COVID-19. The repertoire was sequenced with immunoSEQ multiplex PCR; TCRdb's copy has only in-frame clones and lacks some. The sample lists some 280,000 clones, roughly 85% occurring once. The specimen sequenced was peripheral blood. These receptors came from a woman under 40 with active or convalescent COVID-19. Each CDR3 is given with its conserved first and last residue. D genes are given only for firm matches. Only some rows state a clone size, as once, few, many or a class for expanded clones.

v_gene	abundance	j_gene	d_gene	CDR3aa	CDR3nt
TRBV25-1	.	TRBJ2-1	.	CATRQGWNEQFF	TGTGCCACTCGTCAGGGTTGGAATGAGCAGTTCTTC
TRBV5-1	.	TRBJ2-5	.	CASSLAGRGRSETQYF	TGCGCCAGCAGCTTGGCCGGGCGGGGGCGCTCAGAGACCCAGTACTTC
TRBV6-5	.	TRBJ1-5	TRBD1	CASGETGFGNQPQHF	TGTGCCAGCGGAGAGACAGGGTTTGGCAATCAGCCCCAGCATTTT
TRBV5-6	.	TRBJ2-7	.	CASSLLGGWNEQYF	TGTGCCAGCAGCCTTCTAGGGGGATGGAACGAGCAGTACTTC
TRBV27	.	TRBJ1-1	TRBD1	CASSTTGVTEAFF	TGTGCCAGCAGTACGACAGGGGTGACTGAAGCTTTCTTT
TRBV9	.	TRBJ2-1	TRBD2	CASSVETSGGVEQFF	TGTGCCAGCAGCGTAGAGACTAGCGGGGGGGTTGAGCAGTTCTTC
TRBV28	few	TRBJ1-2	.	CASRPGGPTDGYTF	TGTGCCAGCAGACCCGGGGGGCCGACCGATGGCTACACCTTC
TRBV4-1	few	TRBJ2-7	.	CASSQELSTPAYEQYF	TGCGCCAGCAGCCAAGAGCTATCGACTCCCGCCTACGAGCAGTACTTC
TRBV12-3/TRBV12-4	.	TRBJ1-2	.	CASSFTGFGYTF	TGTGCCAGCAGTTTTACAGGGTTCGGCTACACCTTC
TRBV9	.	TRBJ1-1	.	CASSPRGGNTEAFF	TGTGCCAGCAGCCCCCGAGGAGGGAACACTGAAGCTTTCTTT
TRBV28	once	TRBJ2-3	.	CASTLRTGGTDTQYF	TGTGCCAGCACCCTTAGGACGGGGGGCACAGATACGCAGTATTTT
TRBV14	.	TRBJ1-6	TRBD1	CASSQDSRQGSSYNSPLHF	TGTGCCAGCAGCCAAGACAGTCGACAGGGGAGCTCCTATAATTCACCCCTCCACTTT
TRBV6-4	.	TRBJ1-2	.	CASSDSRQGPYGYTF	TGTGCCAGCAGTGACTCCCGGCAGGGCCCCTATGGCTACACCTTC
TRBV6-5	.	TRBJ2-7	.	CASSLDRGSYEQYF	TGTGCCAGCAGTCTGGACAGAGGGTCCTACGAGCAGTACTTC
TRBV7-6	.	TRBJ1-1	.	CASSPDRSPINMNTEAFF	TGTGCCAGCAGCCCAGACAGGTCCCCCATCAACATGAACACTGAAGCTTTCTTT
TRBV3-1/TRBV3-2	.	TRBJ1-2	.	CASSQLDRPSYGYTF	TGTGCCAGCAGCCAGCTTGACAGGCCTTCCTATGGCTACACCTTC
TRBV10-3	.	TRBJ2-2	.	CALGQNTGELFF	TGTGCCCTCGGACAGAACACCGGGGAGCTGTTTTTT
TRBV25-1	.	TRBJ2-3	TRBD2	CASSPGGPDTQYF	TGTGCCAGCAGTCCGGGGGGGCCAGATACGCAGTATTTT
TRBV5-6	few	TRBJ1-6	.	CASSFTGYLSPLHF	TGTGCCAGCAGCTTCACAGGGTACCTTTCACCCCTCCACTTT
TRBV10-2	.	TRBJ1-2	.	CASSESLARHGYTF	TGCGCCAGCAGTGAGTCGCTGGCTCGCCATGGCTACACCTTC
TRBV28	.	TRBJ1-5	.	CASSPILQGFPNQPQHF	TGTGCCAGCAGTCCGATCCTACAGGGTTTTCCCAATCAGCCCCAGCATTTT
TRBV2	.	TRBJ2-3	.	CASSERNQGVDTQYF	TGTGCCAGCAGCGAGAGGAACCAAGGGGTTGATACGCAGTATTTT
TRBV7-2	.	TRBJ2-7	TRBD2	CASSLQRETSYEQYF	TGTGCCAGCAGCTTGCAGCGGGAGACCTCCTACGAGCAGTACTTC
TRBV4-3	.	TRBJ2-1	TRBD2	CASSQESPGGLNEQFF	TGCGCCAGCAGCCAAGAGTCTCCGGGGGGGCTCAATGAGCAGTTCTTC
TRBV5-4	.	TRBJ1-2	.	CASSHLQGNYGYTF	TGTGCCAGCAGCCATCTGCAGGGGAACTATGGCTACACCTTC
TRBV15	once	TRBJ1-1	.	CATSRREDTEAFF	TGTGCCACCAGCAGGAGGGAGGACACTGAAGCTTTCTTT
TRBV28	.	TRBJ1-4	TRBD1	CASSAQGATNEKLFF	TGTGCCAGCAGTGCGCAGGGGGCAACTAATGAAAAACTGTTTTTT
TRBV27	.	TRBJ2-1	TRBD2	CASSLSWTSGGEQFF	TGTGCCAGCAGTTTATCATGGACTAGCGGGGGTGAGCAGTTCTTC